This TCR beta chain stems from a study of CXCR4 blockade with PD-1 therapy in pancreatic cancer. Measured with immunoSEQ multiplex PCR; TCRdb has only the in-frame clones, and not every one. Counted here are under 20,000 clones, around three quarters occurring once; the ten biggest clones make up around 6.3%. Losses at the gene ends were 4 bases for V and 1 base for J; bases not matched to a gene: 0. From germline, CDR1 is KGHSH and CDR2 LQKENI. The CDR3 spans 13 residues. V gene TRBV18 combines with J gene TRBJ2-5, with 7 bases matching TRBD2. Sequenced sample: tumor tissue. The origin of this receptor is a human donor with pancreatic ductal adenocarcinoma. CDR3 residues: CASSREGQETQYF. The CDR3 nucleotides are TGTGCCAGCTCACGGGAGGGCCAAGAGACCCAGTACTTC.